This T cell receptor (beta chain) was recovered during a study of shared clonotypes between healthy human individuals. Study donors comprised healthy, HIV-negative adults devoid of recent acute infection or vaccination. Unsorted samples, those not sorted, used roughly 100 million PBMCs for genomic DNA. The length of the CDR3 is 16 residues. The junction had 14 bases not matched to a gene; V was cut back by 4 bases and J by 8 bases. From germline, CDR1 is SGHNT and CDR2 YYREEE (reference sequence). The method was immunoSEQ multiplex PCR; TCRdb's version includes in-frame clones alone and lacks a portion of them. This sample has around 450,000 clones, with 79% found just once.

The chain combines TRBV5-4 with TRBJ2-3, with TRBD2 matching over 9 bases. Sequencing was done on a sample of PBMCs. The TCR sequence derives from a woman between 40 and 55 years old in good health. Some clones in this sample may be carry-over from other donors' samples. CDR3 in DNA: TGTGCCAGCAGCCCCCGGGTAGCGGGGGCCGGGGGTACGCAGTATTTT. It yields the protein CASSPRVAGAGGTQYF.